This TCR beta chain was recovered during a study of control samples from healthy donors and cancer patients (dated by TCRdb to 2020 to 2021). Libraries came from the immunoSEQ multiplex PCR assay. TCRdb carries this immuneACCESS record with in-frame sequences only. Its versions omit some clonotypes, under half of them owing to an unresolved V gene in the studies checked, with the rest unexplained. The sample table records about 120,000 clones; over 75% of these occur just once. The ten largest clones capture around 9% of the sample. The CDR3 holds 14 amino acids from the cysteine to the phenylalanine. Only the CDR3 DNA stays, 42 bases, in frame from base 1. The germline V gene yields SNHLY for CDR1 and FYNNEI for CDR2. V is clipped by 3 bases and J by 6 bases, and the sequence between their germline boundaries is 12 bases long. This clone has only a few counts. Its target antigen remains unknown. No clone much larger than this one lies a single base away; base qualities are absent.

The receptor comes from a man aged 35-49 years in good health. The sequence is built from TRBV2 and TRBJ2-4; the D element might be TRBD1 or TRBD2, as each aligns at 6 bases. Sequencing input: blood. The sequence in DNA is TGTGCCAGCAGTGACGGAGGGGGTGTAAACATTCAGTACTTC. It translates as CASSDGGGVNIQYF.